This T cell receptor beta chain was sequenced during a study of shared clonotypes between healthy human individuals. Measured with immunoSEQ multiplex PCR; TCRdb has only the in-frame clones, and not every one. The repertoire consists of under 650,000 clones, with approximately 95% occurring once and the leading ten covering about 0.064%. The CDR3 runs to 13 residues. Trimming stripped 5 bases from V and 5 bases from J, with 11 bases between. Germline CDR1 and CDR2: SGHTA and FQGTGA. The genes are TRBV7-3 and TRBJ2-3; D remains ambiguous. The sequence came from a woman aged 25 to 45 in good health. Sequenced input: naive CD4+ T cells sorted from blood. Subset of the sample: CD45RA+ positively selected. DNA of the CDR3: TGTGCCAGCAGCCTTTTCATCAGAGATACGCAGTATTTT. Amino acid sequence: CASSLFIRDTQYF.